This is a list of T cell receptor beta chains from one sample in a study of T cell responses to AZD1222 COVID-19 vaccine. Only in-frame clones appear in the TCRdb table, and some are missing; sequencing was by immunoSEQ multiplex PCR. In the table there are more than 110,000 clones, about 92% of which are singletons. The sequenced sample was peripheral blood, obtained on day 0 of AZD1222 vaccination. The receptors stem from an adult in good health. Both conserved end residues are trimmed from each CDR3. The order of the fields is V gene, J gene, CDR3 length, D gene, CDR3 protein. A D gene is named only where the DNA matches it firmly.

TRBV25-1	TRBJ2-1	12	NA	ASSELGGHNEQF
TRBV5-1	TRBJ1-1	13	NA	ASSVDGNQATEAF
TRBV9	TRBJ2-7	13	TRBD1	ASSRRQGAAYEQY
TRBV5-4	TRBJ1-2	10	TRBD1	ASSRDRAGYT
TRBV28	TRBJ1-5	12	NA	ASSHRTENQPQH
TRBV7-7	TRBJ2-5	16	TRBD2	ASSLGTSGSGWSETQY
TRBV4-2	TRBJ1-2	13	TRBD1	ASSQVVGQGVGYT
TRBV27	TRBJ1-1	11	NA	ASSWSPYTEAF
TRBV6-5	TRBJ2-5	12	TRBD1	ASRGTGPMETQY
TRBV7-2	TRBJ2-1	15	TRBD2	ASSLLAGGPGYNEQF
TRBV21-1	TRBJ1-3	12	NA	ASSTILGPNTIY
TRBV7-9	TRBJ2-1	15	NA	ASSLVASESSYNEQF
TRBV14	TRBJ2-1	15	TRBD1	ASSQGGQGISPWEQF
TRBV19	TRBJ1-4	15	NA	ASSMDRAYATNEKLF
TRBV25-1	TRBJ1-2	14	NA	ASSGSTAQQVGGYT
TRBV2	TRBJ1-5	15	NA	ASSAPPAGTSNQPQH
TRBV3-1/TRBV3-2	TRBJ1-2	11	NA	ASSQRDQYGYT